This T cell receptor (beta chain) was captured by sequencing in a study of T cells after yellow fever vaccination (dated by TCRdb to the late 2010s). In the study overall: Libraries from fractions with low cell numbers were prepared with the SMART-Seq v4 Ultra Low Input RNA kit. Blood samples were taken at several timepoints before and after primary and secondary immunization, and bulk PBMC replicates and cell subsets were isolated. The cohort comprised two healthy male donors, one aged 18 to 29 and one aged 30 to 39 years. To follow T-cell clones before and after primary and booster YFV17D yellow fever vaccination, bulk TCR alpha and beta repertoires were sequenced over time.

The treatment or condition label, as the study defines it: live attenuated yellow fever vaccine strain. PBMCs were isolated from peripheral blood using a standard Ficoll-Paque protocol. Dynabeads CD4 and CD8 positive selection kits were used to isolate CD4 and CD8 T-cell fractions. TriZol was used to extract RNA from bulk PBMCs, CD4 and CD8 fractions, and dextramer-positive and dextramer-negative fractions. Study-level results and caveats: Because abundant contaminating clonotypes from the bulk population could be contained in FACS-sorted repertoires, computational filtering was required. Compared with the primary T-cell response, the secondary T-cell response was faster but weaker, reaching its peak on day 5 rather than on day 15. Because only a couple of donors were included in the study, the extent to which the findings can be generalized is limited. A small share of clonotypes occurred in both CD4 and CD8 compartments, likely arising from convergent recombination. Most clones expanded after primary vaccination were re-detected after the booster (almost 97% of CD4 and roughly 87% of CD8), suggesting broad memory maintenance.

The table lists this clonotype with a few counts. The target of this receptor is not known. Base quality data are lacking; no much larger clone is found one base away. The CDR3 goes from the cysteine to the phenylalanine over 13 residues. This entry keeps only the CDR3 DNA: 39 bases, framed from base 1. Trimming at the junction amounts to 2 bases on V and 6 bases on J, and the germline ends lie 7 bases apart. The germline V gene provides CDR1 MNHEY and CDR2 SVGAGI. Sequenced on an Illumina NovaSeq 6000. TCR cDNA was synthesized by 5'RACE template switching, through which a universal primer site and unique molecular identifiers were introduced. cDNA synthesis was primed from both the TCR alpha and TCR beta constant segments. Library amplification involved two PCR steps, and the second step added sample barcodes and sequencing adapters. Sequencing of the libraries was done on either Illumina HiSeq 2500 (2x100 bp) or NovaSeq (2x150 bp). The authors processed their data as follows. MIGEC handled demultiplexing of reads and collapsing into UMI consensus sequences, while MiXCR performed V(D)J alignment. Vaccine-responding clonotypes were identified with edgeR using replicate PBMC samples, with FDR below 0.01 and a log2 fold change above 5 up to day 15 being required. Bulk clonotypes were assigned CD4 or CD8 identity according to which sequenced CD4 or CD8 repertoire held them at higher abundance. Starting from the raw public reads, TCRdb applied fastp trimming at Q25, assembled clones with MiXCR and retained in-frame beta chains. Entries are consolidated by CDR3 protein sequence, retaining the most common genes and DNA. These V and J calls rely on TCRdb rather than the paper's analysis. The sample table holds some 200,000 distinct CDR3 sequences, of which roughly 3.3% were seen once. The biggest ten clones account for around 3.3% of the sample.

The chain employs TRBV6-5 and TRBJ1-4; too little of a D gene remains to name it. The sequence was collected from a man younger than 30 who received the YFV17D yellow fever vaccine. The sample in question was CD4+ T cells sorted from PBMCs, obtained 10 days after the yellow fever booster vaccination. The DNA reads TGTGCCAGCAGTTACCGGGTGGATGAAAAACTGTTTTTT. Its protein reads: CASSYRVDEKLFF.